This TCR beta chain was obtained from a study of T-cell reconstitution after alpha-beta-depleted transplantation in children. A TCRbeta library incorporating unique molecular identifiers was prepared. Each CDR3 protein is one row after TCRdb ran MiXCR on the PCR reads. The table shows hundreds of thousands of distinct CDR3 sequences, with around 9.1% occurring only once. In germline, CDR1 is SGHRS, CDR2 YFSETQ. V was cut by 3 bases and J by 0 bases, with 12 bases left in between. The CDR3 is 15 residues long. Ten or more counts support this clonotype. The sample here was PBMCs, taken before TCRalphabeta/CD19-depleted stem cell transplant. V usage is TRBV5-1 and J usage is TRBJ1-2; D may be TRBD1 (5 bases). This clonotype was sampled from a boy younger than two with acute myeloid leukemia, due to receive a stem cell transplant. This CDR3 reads CASSWDLRTNYGYTF. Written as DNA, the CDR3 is TGCGCCAGCAGCTGGGACCTTCGAACTAACTATGGCTACACCTTC. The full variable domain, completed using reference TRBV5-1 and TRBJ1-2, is KAGVTQTPRYLIKTRGQQVTLSCSPISGHRSVSWYQQTPGQGLQFLFEYFSETQRNKGNFPGRFSGRQFSNSRSEMNVSTLELGDSALYLCASSWDLRTNYGYTFGSGTRLTVV.